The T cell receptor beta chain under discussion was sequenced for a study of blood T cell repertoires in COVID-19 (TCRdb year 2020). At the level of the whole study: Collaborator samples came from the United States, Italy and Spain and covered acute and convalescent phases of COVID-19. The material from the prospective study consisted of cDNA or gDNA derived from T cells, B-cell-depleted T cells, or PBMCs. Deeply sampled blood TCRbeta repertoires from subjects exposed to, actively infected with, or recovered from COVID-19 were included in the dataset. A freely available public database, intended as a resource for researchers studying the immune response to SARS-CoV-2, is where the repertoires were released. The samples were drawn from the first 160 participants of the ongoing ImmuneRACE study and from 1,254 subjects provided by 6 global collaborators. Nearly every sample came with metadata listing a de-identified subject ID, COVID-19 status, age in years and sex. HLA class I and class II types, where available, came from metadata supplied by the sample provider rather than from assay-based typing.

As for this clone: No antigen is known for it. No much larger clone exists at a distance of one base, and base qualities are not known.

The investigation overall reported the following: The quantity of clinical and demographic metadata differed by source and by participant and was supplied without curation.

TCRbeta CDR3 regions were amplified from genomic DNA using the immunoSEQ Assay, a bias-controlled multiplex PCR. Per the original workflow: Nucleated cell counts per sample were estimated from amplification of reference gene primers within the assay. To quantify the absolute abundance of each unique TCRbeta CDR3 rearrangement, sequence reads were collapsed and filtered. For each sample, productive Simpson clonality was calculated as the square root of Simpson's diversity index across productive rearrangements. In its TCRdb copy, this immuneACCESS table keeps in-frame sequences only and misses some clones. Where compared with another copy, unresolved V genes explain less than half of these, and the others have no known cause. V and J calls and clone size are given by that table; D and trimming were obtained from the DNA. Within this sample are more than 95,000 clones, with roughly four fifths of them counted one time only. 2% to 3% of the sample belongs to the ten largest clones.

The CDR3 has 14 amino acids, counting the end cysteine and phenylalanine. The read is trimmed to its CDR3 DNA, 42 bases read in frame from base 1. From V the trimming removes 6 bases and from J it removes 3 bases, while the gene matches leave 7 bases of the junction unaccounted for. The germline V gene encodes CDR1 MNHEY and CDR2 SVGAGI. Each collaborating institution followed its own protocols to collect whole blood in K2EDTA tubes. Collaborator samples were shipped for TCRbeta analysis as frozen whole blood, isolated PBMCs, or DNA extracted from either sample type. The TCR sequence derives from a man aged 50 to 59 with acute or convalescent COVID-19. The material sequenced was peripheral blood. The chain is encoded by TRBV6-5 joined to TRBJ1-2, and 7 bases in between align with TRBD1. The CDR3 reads CASSNDRVYYGYTF. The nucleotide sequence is TGTGCCAGCAGCAATGACAGGGTCTACTATGGCTACACCTTC.